The rows below give T cell receptor beta chains drawn from one sample of a study of T cells in Graves' hyperthyroidism and ophthalmopathy. TCRdb passed the multiplex PCR reads through MiXCR, listing each CDR3 protein once. This table has around 520,000 distinct CDR3 sequences, approximately 14% appearing once. Sequencing used blood. These receptors came from a woman aged 40 to 49 with Graves' hyperthyroidism. Each CDR3 is given with its conserved first and last residue. D genes are given only for firm matches. A clone size is listed for some rows: how often the clone was seen (once, few, many), or a class if it is expanded.

D: NA; J: TRBJ2-7; size: many; V: TRBV11-3; CDR3: CASSPQRAADEQYF; DNA: TGTGCCAGCAGCCCCCAGAGGGCAGCCGACGAGCAGTACTTC
D: NA; J: TRBJ2-1; size: NA; V: TRBV20-1; CDR3: CSAPFRGSYNEQFF; DNA: TGCAGTGCTCCATTCCGGGGGTCCTACAATGAGCAGTTCTTC
D: TRBD2; J: TRBJ2-7; size: many; V: TRBV5-1; CDR3: CASRPRLAGPYEQYF; DNA: TGCGCCAGCAGACCTCGACTAGCGGGCCCCTACGAGCAGTACTTC
D: TRBD2; J: TRBJ2-1; size: many; V: TRBV27; CDR3: CASSLVASGFNEQFF; DNA: TGTGCCAGCAGTTTAGTGGCTAGCGGGTTCAATGAGCAGTTCTTC
D: NA; J: TRBJ2-7; size: many; V: TRBV3-1; CDR3: CASSQHRDLLGEQYF; DNA: TGTGCCAGCAGCCAGCACAGGGATCTACTTGGCGAGCAGTACTTC
D: NA; J: TRBJ1-4; size: NA; V: TRBV19; CDR3: CASSKFTTNEKLFF; DNA: TGTGCCAGTAGTAAATTCACAACTAATGAAAAACTGTTTTTT
D: NA; J: TRBJ2-3; size: few; V: TRBV6-1; CDR3: CASRSPAGTGADTQYF; DNA: TGTGCCAGCAGATCACCAGCGGGCACCGGCGCAGATACGCAGTATTTT
D: TRBD2; J: TRBJ2-1; size: NA; V: TRBV12-3/TRBV12-4; CDR3: CASSSGLAGGQFF; DNA: TGTGCCAGCAGTTCCGGACTAGCGGGAGGCCAGTTCTTC
D: TRBD1; J: TRBJ2-3; size: NA; V: TRBV12-5; CDR3: CASGQGQVTDTQYF; DNA: TGTGCTAGTGGCCAGGGACAGGTCACAGATACGCAGTATTTT
D: TRBD1; J: TRBJ1-2; size: many; V: TRBV2; CDR3: CASSDGGTGVGYTF; DNA: TGTGCCAGCAGTGACGGGGGGACAGGCGTCGGCTACACCTTC
D: NA; J: TRBJ2-7; size: NA; V: TRBV12-3/TRBV12-4; CDR3: CASSPHRSRTYEQYF; DNA: TGTGCCAGCAGTCCACACAGGTCGAGGACCTACGAGCAGTACTTC
D: TRBD2; J: TRBJ2-3; size: many; V: TRBV11-1; CDR3: CASSLAAGGLGDTQYF; DNA: TGTGCCAGCAGCTTAGCAGCGGGAGGTCTCGGAGATACGCAGTATTTT
D: NA; J: TRBJ1-1; size: few; V: TRBV16; CDR3: CAGSHQTNTEAFF; DNA: TGTGCCGGCAGCCATCAGACGAACACTGAAGCTTTCTTT
D: TRBD2; J: TRBJ2-5; size: NA; V: TRBV13; CDR3: CASSDASGGQETQYF; DNA: TGTGCCAGCAGCGACGCTAGCGGGGGCCAAGAGACCCAGTACTTC
D: NA; J: TRBJ2-7; size: many; V: TRBV5-4; CDR3: CASSLLSGRIYYEQYF; DNA: TGTGCCAGCAGCTTGTTGTCTGGGAGGATCTACTACGAGCAGTACTTC
D: NA; J: TRBJ1-6; size: few; V: TRBV2; CDR3: CASSPPLGHSSYNSPLHF; DNA: TGTGCCAGCAGCCCGCCATTGGGACACAGCTCCTATAATTCACCCCTCCACTTT
D: NA; J: TRBJ2-7; size: NA; V: TRBV19; CDR3: CASSIPIWGGAFGEQYF; DNA: TGTGCCAGTAGTATCCCAATATGGGGCGGAGCCTTCGGGGAGCAGTACTTC
D: NA; J: TRBJ2-1; size: many; V: TRBV20-1; CDR3: CSARLGLALYNEQFF; DNA: TGCAGTGCTAGGCTGGGCCTAGCGCTATACAATGAGCAGTTCTTC
D: TRBD2; J: TRBJ2-1; size: NA; V: TRBV20-1; CDR3: CSARQPLLAGERNEQFF; DNA: TGCAGTGCTAGACAACCACTACTAGCGGGAGAAAGAAATGAGCAGTTCTTC
D: NA; J: TRBJ2-6; size: few; V: TRBV9; CDR3: CASSAPFGANVLTF; DNA: TGTGCCAGCAGCGCGCCCTTTGGGGCCAACGTCCTGACTTTC